Listed here is a single T cell receptor beta chain. Its antigen remains unidentified. Base quality data are lacking; no much larger clone is found one base away. This record comes from a study of coeliac disease (dated by TCRdb to between 2021 and 2024). Looking at the study overall: Each coeliac patient was placed into one of three groups: newly diagnosed active disease, refractory coeliac disease type I, or disease controlled by a gluten-free diet. Small intestinal lymphocyte fractions from coeliac and non-coeliac patients were analysed in the study using next-generation sequencing of rearranged TRB and TRG CDR3 regions. The study set out to describe the TR repertoires of small intestinal T cells in active coeliac disease, refractory type I coeliac disease, and coeliac disease treated with a gluten-free diet. A total of approximately 30 patients were included in the full study, of whom around 22 had serologically confirmed coeliac disease and 8 were controls with non-small intestinal disorders. Samples from around 27 subjects were successfully TRB sequenced, and these included 20 to 25 paired samples of bulk unsorted intraepithelial and lamina propria cells.

Cells were frozen in aliquots of approximately 500,000 in DMSO/FBS in liquid nitrogen, and a single aliquot from each fraction was used for sequencing. Every one of the 30 patients in the study had endoscopy and a small intestinal biopsy. Intraepithelial cells were released from biopsies by stirring for one hour at 37 degrees C in RPMI containing EGTA, MgCl2 and 1% FBS. Genomic DNA was extracted from frozen unsorted cell fractions with the Qiagen DNeasy blood extraction kit. Study-level results and caveats: TRB repertoires were found to be largely private, with most amino acid sequences unique to one sample, and no significant difference in V-gene usage was found between disease groups. The authors judged the approach to be unsuitable for unbiased detection of gliadin-specific T cells, because gliadin-specific T cells are scarce and rarely shared between patients. Active coeliac intraepithelial and lamina propria samples had lower TRB and TRG repertoire clonality than controls, suggesting that diverse T cells were recruited. High-purity fractions were not obtained when intraepithelial cells were separated from lamina propria cells, so cross-contamination between compartments was possible.

Library creation used the immunoSEQ multiplex PCR assay. The TR loci were subjected to amplification by multiplexed PCR, for which V gene segments served as targets of the forward primers and J gene segments as targets of the reverse primers. The amplified CDR3 regions were sequenced using the Illumina HiSeq System. As for the authors' bioinformatics: Closely related reads were merged by a nearest-neighbour algorithm to remove PCR and sequencing errors and to collapse the data into unique sequences. Each repertoire was summarised by clonality and by T cell density, with T cell density defined as TR molecules per amount of genomic DNA input. CDR3 amino acid sequences present in at least 80% of unsorted samples were defined as public TRs and were then tested for differential abundance between coeliac and control samples. Kruskal-Wallis tests followed by Dunn post-tests were used to test for differences in clonality and density between disease groups. In TCRdb, the immuneACCESS table is reduced to in-frame sequences with V and J assigned. These tables do not hold every clone; where another copy was compared, an unresolved V gene accounts for under half, and the others remain unexplained. D and trimming come from the DNA, and the V and J calls and clone size come from that table. The sample contains more than 3,500 clones, around 67% of them found a single time. Over 8% of the sample goes to the ten largest clones.

This sequence was found in a man in his 70s with active celiac disease. The sample taken for sequencing was intraepithelial lymphocytes from the gut. The sample's cell subset or site label is to be understood as: intraepithelial cell (IEC) fraction of small intestinal biopsy.

The DNA sequence is TGTGCCAGCTCGCCCCGGGGAGAAGTTAATGAAAAACTGTTTTTT. This encodes CASSPRGEVNEKLFF. The sequence is built from TRBV18 and TRBJ1-4; the D gene cannot be named for sure. The germline V gene encodes CDR1 KGHSH and CDR2 LQKENI. CDR3 length: 15 amino acids, cysteine to phenylalanine. Solely the CDR3 DNA is kept, with 45 bases framed from the first base. V gives up 6 bases and J gives up 4 bases, and the segment between their germline ends measures 15 bases.